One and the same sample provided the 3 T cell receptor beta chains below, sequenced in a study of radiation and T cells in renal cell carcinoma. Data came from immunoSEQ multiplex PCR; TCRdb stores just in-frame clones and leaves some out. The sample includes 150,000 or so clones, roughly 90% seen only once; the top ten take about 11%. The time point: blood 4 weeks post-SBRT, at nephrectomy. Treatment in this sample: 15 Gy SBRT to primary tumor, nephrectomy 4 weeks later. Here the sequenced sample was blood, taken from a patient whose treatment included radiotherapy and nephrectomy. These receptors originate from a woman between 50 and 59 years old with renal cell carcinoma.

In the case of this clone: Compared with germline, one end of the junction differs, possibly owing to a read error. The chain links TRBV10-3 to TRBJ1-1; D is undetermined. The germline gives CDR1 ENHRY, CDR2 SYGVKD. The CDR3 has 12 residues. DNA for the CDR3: TGTGCCATCAGTGAGGGGAACAGTGAAGCTTTCTTT. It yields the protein CAISEGNSEAFF.

The CDR3 sequence: CASRGDRGLNEQYF. For the CDR3, the DNA is TGTGCCAGCAGGGGGGACAGGGGTCTAAACGAGCAGTACTTC. J is TRBJ2-7 and V is TRBV6-5; 10 bases fit TRBD1. The V and J ends lost 6 bases and 5 bases, in that order; junction bases with no gene match: 7. This CDR3 has 14 amino acids. Germline CDR1 and CDR2: MNHEY and SVGAGI.

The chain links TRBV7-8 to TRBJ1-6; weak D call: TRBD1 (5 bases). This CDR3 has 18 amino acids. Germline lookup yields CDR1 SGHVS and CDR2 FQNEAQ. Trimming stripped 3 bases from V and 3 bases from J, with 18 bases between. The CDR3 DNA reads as TGTGCCAGCAGCTTTTGGGAGGGCAGGGCCGTCTATAATTCACCCCTCCACTTT. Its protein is CASSFWEGRAVYNSPLHF.